This T cell receptor beta chain was sequenced during a study of cytomegalovirus exposure and HLA in healthy donors. V was clipped by 4 bases and J by 5 bases; unmatched bases: 8. The CDR3 is 15 amino acids. The germline gives CDR1 SGHTA, CDR2 FQGNSA. About this clone: Its specificity is unknown.

It was with 60 Vbeta and 13 Jbeta primers that the PCR ran. TCRdb's table, derived via immunoSEQ multiplex PCR, lists solely in-frame clones and lacks some. The sample has about 160,000 clones, 70% to 80% seen once. Study outcomes and limitations: Donors belonging to an Asian-associated ancestry cluster reportedly showed fewer N-insertions in productive TCRs than the roughly 700-donor mean, according to what a later analysis found. Some segments of the V type, notably TRBV6-2 and TRBV6-3, were excluded as indistinguishable.

Material: PBMCs. The V and J genes are TRBV7-2 and TRBJ2-5, with 9 bases fitting TRBD1. The TCR was taken from a young man in good health and CMV-seropositive. The CDR3 DNA sequence: TGTGCCAGCAGCTCCCCGGGACAGGGAGGGGAGACCCAGTACTTC. Its translation is CASSSPGQGGETQYF.